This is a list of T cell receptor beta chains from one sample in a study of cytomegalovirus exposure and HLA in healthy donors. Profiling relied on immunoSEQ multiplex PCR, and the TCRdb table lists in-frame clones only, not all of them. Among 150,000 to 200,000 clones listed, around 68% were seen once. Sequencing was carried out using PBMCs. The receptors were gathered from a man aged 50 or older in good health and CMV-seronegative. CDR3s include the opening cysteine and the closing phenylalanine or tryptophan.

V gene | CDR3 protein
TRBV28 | CASSFPMGSSYEQYF
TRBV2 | CASSRAGGHEQFF
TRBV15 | CATISGTGGTEAFF
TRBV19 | CAVGSGLAGGNSYNEQFF
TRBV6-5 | CASRPGVLSGNTIYF
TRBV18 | CASSPLTGIQHTDTQYF
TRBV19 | CASSPRTGETQYF
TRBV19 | CASRLTGVETQYF
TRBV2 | CASSLSRDSTSEQFF
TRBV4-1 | CASSPTGTGVGGYTF
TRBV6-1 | CASSGPTGGKGVSNQPQHF
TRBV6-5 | CATSEGGAANTEAFF
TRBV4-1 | CASSQGTGNGYTF
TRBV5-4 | CASSARTGSHTGELFF
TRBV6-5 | CASSYGTGDSPLHF
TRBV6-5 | CASRGDRTSNQPQHF
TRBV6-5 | CASSYSVGAGEQYF
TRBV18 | CASFPAGTGRTGELFF
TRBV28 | CASSPEAFNYGYTF
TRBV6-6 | CASSYGNSPLHF
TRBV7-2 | CASSSRTTDNEQFF
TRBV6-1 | CASSDTYGYTF
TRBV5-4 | CAAKGELAVAEAFF
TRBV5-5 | CASSSMRDRTHYGYTF
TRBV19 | CASSGTGLAPQHF
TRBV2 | CASSERTANNSPLHF
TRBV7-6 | CASSPGGGQPQHF
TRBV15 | CATSRDGTGGPRTDTQYF
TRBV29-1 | CSVVVRSDTEAFF
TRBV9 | CASSALDRGYTEAFF
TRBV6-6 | CASQGGREYGYTF
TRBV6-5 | CASSPGGLGVYEQYF
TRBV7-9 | CASSRNGGADYGYTF
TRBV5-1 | CASSSTGNYGYTF
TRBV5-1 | CASSLATNTGELFF
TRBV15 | CATSRDLGPRGNTIYF
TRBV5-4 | CASSPKGGRGQGWAETQYF
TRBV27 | CASSFSLYNEQFF
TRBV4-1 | CASSQISGLKETQYF
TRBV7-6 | CASSPSSGAGGSEQYF
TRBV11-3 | CASSETSGQETQYF
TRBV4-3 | CASSHTIPLQGAGNTIYF
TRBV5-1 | CASSPGAAGGPETQYF
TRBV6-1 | CASSGTGPTNYGYTF
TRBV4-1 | CASSLRTEAFF
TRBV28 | CASSLGGYYGYTF
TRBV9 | CASSVGGTGTYEQYF
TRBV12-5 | CASALTLDRVNPEAFF
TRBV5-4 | CASSMPGQGTYEQYF
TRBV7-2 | CASSLGLTPNEQFF
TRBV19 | CASSDDTLLTDTQYF
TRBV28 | CASTPLDSLRNQPQHF
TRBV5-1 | CASSLAARPGETQYF